Following are 27 T cell receptor beta chains from one sample sequenced in a study of tumor-infiltrating lymphocytes in primary liver carcinoma. A primer in the constant region served to generate TCR beta cDNA from 450 to 600 ng of total RNA. It was through three nested multiplex PCR rounds of slightly modified ARM-PCR that TCR beta libraries arose. For roughly 11 cycles apiece, the opening two PCR rounds ran with TRBV1-TRBV30 forward primers and a C-beta reverse primer. TCRdb processed the multiplex PCR reads anew with MiXCR; each CDR3 protein has one entry. The sample lists 250,000 to 350,000 distinct CDR3 sequences, roughly 60% occurring once. Germline DNA was also extracted, and blood RNA was taken from unsorted whole blood. The material sequenced was peripheral blood. These receptors were taken from a woman younger than 45 with primary liver carcinoma and hepatitis B virus infection.

This CDR3 reads CSARDGGGRNEQYF. The CDR3 nucleotides are TGCAGTGCTAGAGATGGGGGCGGGAGGAACGAGCAGTACTTC. V gene TRBV20-1 combines with J gene TRBJ2-7, with 8 bases that match TRBD2. The junction had 6 bases not matched to a gene; V was cut back by 0 bases and J by 5 bases. There are 14 residues in the CDR3. The germline CDR1 and CDR2 sequences are DFQATT and SNEGSKA (reference sequence).

There are many counts of this clonotype. The genes are TRBV1 and TRBJ2-4; TRBD1, the table's D call, lacks a check against the DNA. TRBV1 is tagged as a pseudogene. This CDR3 region has 17 residues. DNA for the CDR3: TGCACCAGCAGCCAAGCCCCTCAAGAGGTAGTAGAGGACATTCAGTACTTC. Translating it yields CTSSQAPQEVVEDIQYF.

This clonotype was picked up many times. The chain recombines TRBV11-1 with TRBJ2-4; a weak D match, TRBD2 (6 bases). The CDR3 spans 14 residues. Deletions cut 1 base from V and 6 bases from J, with 10 bases between. Looked up from germline, CDR1 is SGHAT and CDR2 is FQDESV (reference sequence). DNA for the CDR3: TGTGCCAGCAGCTTAGTGCAGGGAGGAAACATTCAGTACTTC. Translating gives CASSLVQGGNIQYF.

Worth noting for this clonotype: Given a much more abundant clone one base away, this may be a read error. The CDR3 ends on some other residue instead of the conserved phenylalanine or tryptophan, so this is likely a read error. The chain combines TRBV29-1 with TRBJ2-1, with D possibly being TRBD2 (7 bases). The germline V gene encodes CDR1 SQVTM and CDR2 ANQGSEA. The CDR3 sequence is 15 residues long. The ends were cut back, 3 bases at V and 7 bases at J, with 19 bases in the middle. Written as DNA, the CDR3 is TGCAGCGTTGACTGGGCGGGGGCTCAAAGTAATGAGCAGTTCCTC. Translated, it gives CSVDWAGAQSNEQFL.

The CDR3 region has the DNA TGTGCCTGGAGTAACTCCTACTACGAGCAGTACTTC. Encoded protein: CAWSNSYYEQYF. This chain uses TRBV30 with TRBJ2-7; D unresolved. CDR3 length: 12 residues. V shed 2 bases and J shed 3 bases, with 8 bases lying between them. CDR1 is GTSNPN and CDR2 is SVGIG in the germline V gene (reference sequence).

The table lists this clonotype with many counts. The CDR3 DNA reads as TGTGCCAGCAGCCTCGAGCGGGAGGGGTACTCCTACAATGAGCAGTTCTTC. This sequence encodes CASSLEREGYSYNEQFF. The chain is built from TRBV5-6 and TRBJ2-1, with TRBD2 identical over 10 bases. This CDR3 has 17 amino acids. The ends lost 4 bases at V and 0 bases at J; junction bases unmatched: 7. Germline values: CDR1 SGHDT, CDR2 YYEEEE.

This clonotype was seen repeatedly, ten times or more. As DNA, the CDR3 is TGTGCCAGTAAGGGGATAAATAGCAATCAGCCCCAGCATTTT. It yields the protein CASKGINSNQPQHF. The gene calls are TRBV6-1 and TRBJ1-5; possible D gene TRBD1, 5 bases. The V and J ends lost 9 bases and 0 bases respectively, with 12 bases between them. The CDR3 is 14 residues long. Germline-derived CDR1 and CDR2 are MNHNS and SASEGT.

Worth noting for this clonotype: One end of the junction does not line up with germline, which may come from a read error. V usage is TRBV6-5 and J usage is TRBJ1-5; D unclear. The CDR3 totals 13 residues. Germline V CDR1 and CDR2: MNHEY, SVGAGI. The chain's CDR3 is CARRSDPGLWLYF. CDR3 nucleotide sequence: TGTGCCAGGAGGTCCGATCCGGGCCTCTGGTTGTATTTT.

Regarding this clonotype: One base away lies a much larger clone, so this may be a sequencing read error. The CDR3 reads CASSDGTGSSYKQYF. The DNA for the CDR3 is TGTGCCAGCAGCGATGGGACAGGGAGCTCCTACAAGCAGTACTTC. The V call is TRBV6-2 or TRBV6-3, the J call TRBJ2-7; 9 bases are shared with TRBD1. Germline CDR1 reads MNHEY; CDR2 reads SVGEGT. CDR3 length: 15 residues.

The chain recombines TRBV29-1 with TRBJ2-1; 7 positions match TRBD2. This CDR3 region has 17 residues. Looked up from germline, CDR1 is SQVTM and CDR2 is ANQGSEA. V was clipped by 7 bases and J by 8 bases; unmatched bases: 23. The CDR3 DNA follows: TGCAGCGCTGTTCCCTGGGCTAGCGGCCTCCCGGGGGATGAGCAGTTCTTC. Translating gives CSAVPWASGLPGDEQFF.

The chain is built from TRBV11-2 and TRBJ2-7, with D perhaps given as TRBD1 or TRBD2 (5 bases each). Per the germline V gene, CDR1 is SGHAT and CDR2 is FQNNGV. V was cut by 7 bases and J by 6 bases, with 25 bases left in between. The length of the CDR3 is 16 residues. CDR3 nucleotide sequence: TGTGCCAGCACCTCCTTCCCGGGACCCAACCTCGCCGAGCAGTACTTC. Translated, it gives CASTSFPGPNLAEQYF.

This clonotype was found many times. The chain uses TRBV7-9 and TRBJ2-7, with TRBD2 as a possible D gene (7 bases). In germline, CDR1 is SEHNR, CDR2 FQNEAQ (reference sequence). The CDR3 totals 17 residues. Trimming removed 6 bases from V and 6 bases from J, with 27 bases in between. The CDR3 DNA reads as TGTGCCAGCAGTTTGCTGGGGGCGGGAGAGTTTATCGGCGAGCAGTACTTC. This codes for CASSLLGAGEFIGEQYF.

The chain combines TRBV4-2 with TRBJ2-1; D call uncertain. CDR3 length equals 13 residues. CDR1 and CDR2 from the germline V gene are LGHNA and YNFKEQ. Deletions cut 5 bases from V and 12 bases from J, with 17 bases between. In DNA form, the CDR3 reads TGTGCCAGCAGCAACAAGCTAGGTAGTGTGCAGTTCTTC. This encodes CASSNKLGSVQFF.

This sequence joins TRBV6-5 and TRBJ2-5; tentative D call: TRBD1 (5 bases). Germline CDR1 and CDR2: MNHEY and SVGAGI. The V gene lost 6 bases and the J gene lost 3 bases, with 11 bases spanning the gap. CDR3 size: 13 residues. In nucleotides, the CDR3 is TGTGCCAGCAGAAGGTTCAGGGAAGAGACCCAGTACTTC. This codes for CASRRFREETQYF.

As to this clonotype: Possible read error: a much larger clone is one base away. The chain employs TRBV4-2 and TRBJ2-2; D uncertain. CDR3 size: 17 residues. Germline V lookup: CDR1 LGHNA, CDR2 YNFKEQ. As DNA, the CDR3 is TGTGCCGGCAGCCAAGAGATTACGGCCTTAGGCACCGGGGAGCTGTTTTTT. Amino acid sequence: CAGSQEITALGTGELFF.

A note on this clonotype: This may be a read error: a much more frequent sequence differs by one nucleotide. The chain joins TRBV29-1 to TRBJ2-2; 9 positions agree with TRBD1. The CDR3 runs 13 residues. Germline loops: CDR1 SQVTM, CDR2 ANQGSEA. CDR3 sequence (DNA): TGCAACGGACAGGGGAGGAACACCGGGGAGCTGTTTTTT. As protein: CNGQGRNTGELFF.

Turning to this clonotype: The CDR3 ends on some other residue instead of the conserved phenylalanine or tryptophan, so this is likely a read error. No DNA is shown, since the ends of the CDR3 on it are uncertain; the CDR3 is the one TCRdb lists. The gene calls are TRBV11-2 and TRBJ2-5; TRBD1 is the table's D call and was not checked against the DNA. The CDR3 totals 15 residues, both ends included. Germline-derived CDR1 and CDR2 are SGHAT and FQNNGV. The CDR3 region is CASSLAQTGQETQYV.

The chain employs TRBV12-3 or TRBV12-4 and TRBJ1-1; weak D call: TRBD1 (5 bases). Trimming took 5 bases from V and 6 from J, leaving 16 bases between them. The CDR3 has 14 amino acids. CDR3 sequence (DNA): TGTGCCAGCAGTCTTGGGGGACGCAGGGCTGAAGCTTTCTTT. Residues: CASSLGGRRAEAFF.

This rearrangement joins TRBV4-1 to TRBJ2-5; D is tentatively TRBD1 or TRBD2 (5 bases each). The CDR3 has 16 residues. Between the trimmed V and J ends, which lost 3 bases and 7 bases, there was a span of 21 bases. Germline CDR1 reads MGHRA; CDR2 reads YSYEKL. CDR3 nucleotide sequence: TGCGCCAGCAGCCATACCTCGGGACGGGGATCCGGGACCCAGTACTTC. Translating gives CASSHTSGRGSGTQYF.

Turning to this clonotype: Germline is not matched at one junction end, which may reflect a read error. The chain combines TRBV6-2 or TRBV6-3 with TRBJ2-1, with a tentative D call TRBD1 (6 bases). The CDR3 runs 15 residues. Looked up from germline, CDR1 is MNHEY and CDR2 is SVGEGT. CDR3 region: CASTPDRNSNNEQFF. In DNA, the CDR3 is TGTGCCAGCACTCCAGACAGGAACTCCAACAATGAGCAGTTCTTC.

The V gene is TRBV5-4, the J gene TRBJ2-2; 8 bases line up with TRBD1. The V gene end was trimmed by 2 bases and the J gene end by 1 base; junction bases not matched to a gene: 4. The CDR3 runs to 16 residues. Germline CDR1 reads SGHNT; CDR2 reads YYREEE (reference sequence). The CDR3 spells CASSLRGTGNTGELFF. CDR3 in DNA: TGTGCCAGCAGCTTACGGGGGACAGGGAACACCGGGGAGCTGTTTTTT.

The rearrangement links TRBV24-1 to TRBJ2-1; a possible D gene is TRBD2 (5 bases). CDR3 size: 15 residues. V gave up 8 bases and J gave up 4 bases, with 17 bases separating them. Germline lookup yields CDR1 KGHDR and CDR2 SFDVKD. Here the CDR3 reads CATTHDRAGYNEQFF. CDR3 coding DNA: TGTGCCACCACTCATGACCGGGCGGGTTACAATGAGCAGTTCTTC.

This clonotype showed up just a few times. The rearrangement uses TRBV10-2 and TRBJ2-5, with unresolved D. The germline CDR1 and CDR2 sequences are WSHSY and SAAADI. The CDR3 has 14 amino acids. Trimming removed 6 bases at V and 5 bases at J, with 16 bases between. The CDR3, as DNA: TGCGCCAGCAGCACGGACGCCATAGGGGAGACCCAGTACTTC. It encodes CASSTDAIGETQYF.

The table lists this clonotype with many counts. CDR3 protein: CSVEGGAKNIQYF. CDR3 in DNA: TGCAGCGTTGAAGGTGGGGCCAAAAACATTCAGTACTTC. The genes are TRBV29-1 and TRBJ2-4; the D is unclear. Trimming took off 1 base at V and 1 base at J, with 5 bases between the two ends. The length of the CDR3 is 13 residues. Germline V CDR1 and CDR2: SQVTM, ANQGSEA.

The V gene is TRBV19, the J gene TRBJ2-3; the match to TRBD2 covers 11 bases. The CDR3 extends over 15 amino acids. The germline gives CDR1 LNHDA, CDR2 SQIVND (reference sequence). V lost 5 bases, J lost 2 bases, and 3 bases stayed unmatched. DNA for the CDR3: TGTGCCAGTAGTGTTAGCGGGGGGGACACAGATACGCAGTATTTT. This codes for CASSVSGGDTDTQYF.

This rearrangement joins TRBV4-1 to TRBJ2-2, with D possibly TRBD1 on 6 matching bases. Germline-derived CDR1 and CDR2 are MGHRA and YSYEKL. The V gene lost 2 bases and the J gene lost 1 base, with 11 bases spanning the gap. This CDR3 comprises 16 residues. The chain's CDR3 is CASSQLQTGNTGELFF. The CDR3 bases are TGCGCCAGCAGCCAACTACAGACAGGGAACACCGGGGAGCTGTTTTTT.

Notes on this clonotype: With a much larger clone just one base away, this may be a read error. The chain links TRBV29-1 to TRBJ2-7; 8 nucleotides match TRBD1. The CDR3 length is 14 residues. Per the germline V gene, CDR1 is SQVTM and CDR2 is ANQGSEA. The CDR3 bases are TGCAGCGTCATGGACAGGGCCTCCTCCTACGATCAGTACTTC. Its protein product is CSVMDRASSYDQYF.